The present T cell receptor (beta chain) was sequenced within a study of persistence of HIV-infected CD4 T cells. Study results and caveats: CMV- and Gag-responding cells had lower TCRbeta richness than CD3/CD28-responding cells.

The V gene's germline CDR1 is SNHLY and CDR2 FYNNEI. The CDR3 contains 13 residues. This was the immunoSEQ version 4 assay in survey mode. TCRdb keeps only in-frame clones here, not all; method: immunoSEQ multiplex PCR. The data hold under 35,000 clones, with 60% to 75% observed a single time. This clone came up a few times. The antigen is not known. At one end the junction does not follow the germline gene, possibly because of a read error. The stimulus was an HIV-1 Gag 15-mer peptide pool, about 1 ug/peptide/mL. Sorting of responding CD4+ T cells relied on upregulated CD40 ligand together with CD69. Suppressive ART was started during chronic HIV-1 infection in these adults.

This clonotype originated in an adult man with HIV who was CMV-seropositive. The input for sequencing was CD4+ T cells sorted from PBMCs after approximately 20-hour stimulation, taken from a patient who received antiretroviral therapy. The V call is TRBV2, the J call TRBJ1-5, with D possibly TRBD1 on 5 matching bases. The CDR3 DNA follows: TGTGCCAGCAGTGGGGGGTCGGCTCAGCTCCAGCATTTT. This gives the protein CASSGGSAQLQHF.